Listed here are 10 T cell receptor beta chains from one sample, sequenced in a study of shared clonotypes between healthy human individuals. Sequencing was performed with immunoSEQ multiplex PCR; in TCRdb, only in-frame clones are kept and a portion is missing. Here the sample spans about 2 million clones, approximately 95% being singletons. The sample was naive CD4+ T cells sorted from blood. Stated subset: CD45RA+ positively selected. These receptors all stem from a man aged 18 to 30 in good health.

This clone was counted a single time. The V and J genes are TRBV28 and TRBJ2-5; D is ambiguous. The CDR3 sequence is 10 residues long. Germline assignment: CDR1 MDHEN and CDR2 SYDVKM. DNA for the CDR3: TGTGGGTCAGGTCAAGAGACCCAGTACTTC. It translates to CGSGQETQYF.

A note on this clone: Other DNA variants within this sample encode the same CDR3. The chain links TRBV20-1 to TRBJ2-7; D is ambiguous. Trimming shortened V by 2 bases and J by 7 bases, and 6 bases separated the two germline ends. The germline gives CDR1 DFQATT, CDR2 SNEGSKA (reference sequence). The length of the CDR3 is 10 residues. The CDR3 protein is CSARNDEQYF. CDR3 nucleotides: TGCAGTGCTAGAAACGATGAGCAGTACTTC.

As for this clone: A read error is possible here, since a much larger clone lies one base away. Other DNA sequences within the sample encode an identical CDR3. The chain is built from TRBV5-1 and TRBJ2-7; 7 bases match TRBD1. In germline, CDR1 is SGHRS, CDR2 YFSETQ. The ends lost 3 bases at V and 3 bases at J; junction bases unmatched: 0. This CDR3 has 12 residues. CDR3 in DNA: TGCGCCAGCAGCTGGGACAGCTACGAGCAGTACTTC. It codes for CASSWDSYEQYF. The variable domain in full, completed from reference TRBV5-1 and TRBJ2-7, reads KAGVTQTPRYLIKTRGQQVTLSCSPISGHRSVSWYQQTPGQGLQFLFEYFSETQRNKGNFPGRFSGRQFSNSRSEMNVSTLELGDSALYLCASSWDSYEQYFGPGTRLTVT.

This chain uses TRBV11-3 with TRBJ2-2; D gene ambiguous. CDR3 length: 13 amino acids. Germline V gene data show CDR1 as SGHNT and CDR2 as YENEEA. Trimming removed 4 bases at V and 7 bases at J, with 10 bases between. The CDR3 here is CASSSRDGGELFF. DNA for the CDR3: TGTGCCAGCAGCTCCCGAGACGGCGGGGAGCTGTTTTTT. Supplemented by reference TRBV11-3 and TRBJ2-2, the full variable domain reads EAGVVQSPRYKIIEKKQPVAFWCNPISGHNTLYWYLQNLGQGPELLIRYENEEAVDDSQLPKDRFSAERLKGVDSTLKIQPAELGDSAVYLCASSSRDGGELFFGEGSRLTVL.

This clone was counted once. One end of the junction fails to match germline, which may point to a read error. Other DNA sequences within the sample encode an identical CDR3. The chain uses TRBV7-2 and TRBJ1-1, with D unclear. Germline loops: CDR1 SGHTA, CDR2 FQGNSA. CDR3 length: 13 residues. Here the CDR3 reads CASSPQLYTEAFF. In nucleotides, the CDR3 is TGCGCCAGCAGCCCCCAGCTCTACACTGAAGCTTTCTTT.

This chain joins TRBV21-1 and TRBJ2-7. TRBV21-1 is a pseudogene locus. The CDR3 sequence is 16 residues long. This CDR3 is CASSFPSRRLTYEQYF. The DNA for the CDR3 is TGTGCCAGCAGCTTTCCAAGCCGAAGGCTGACCTACGAGCAGTACTTC.

The rearrangement uses TRBV5-1 and TRBJ2-3, with 10 bases identical to TRBD2. The CDR3 is 16 residues long. Germline values: CDR1 SGHRS, CDR2 YFSETQ. Germline trimming cut 7 bases from V and 3 bases from J; bases unmatched to any gene: 11. CDR3 nucleotides: TGCGCCAGCGTCCTGGGGGGTAGCGGGAGGACAGATACGCAGTATTTT. Residues: CASVLGGSGRTDTQYF.

This rearrangement joins TRBV29-1 to TRBJ2-2, with TRBD2 matching 8 bases. CDR3 length equals 13 residues. The germline gives CDR1 SQVTM, CDR2 ANQGSEA. V was clipped by 3 bases and J by 5 bases; unmatched bases: 2. CDR3 coding DNA: TGCAGCGTTGACGCGGGGGGAACCGGGGAGCTGTTTTTT. This codes for CSVDAGGTGELFF.

This chain connects TRBV5-1 to TRBJ2-2, with D possibly being TRBD1 (6 bases). CDR3 size: 15 residues. Trimming removed 4 bases from V and 3 bases from J, with 13 bases in between. From germline, CDR1 is SGHRS and CDR2 YFSETQ. The CDR3 protein is CASSPRTDHTGELFF. CDR3 in DNA: TGCGCCAGCAGCCCCCGGACAGACCACACCGGGGAGCTGTTTTTT. The complete variable domain, with remaining parts taken from reference TRBV5-1 and TRBJ2-2, reads KAGVTQTPRYLIKTRGQQVTLSCSPISGHRSVSWYQQTPGQGLQFLFEYFSETQRNKGNFPGRFSGRQFSNSRSEMNVSTLELGDSALYLCASSPRTDHTGELFFGEGSRLTVL.

This clone was seen just once. The V gene is TRBV5-1, the J gene TRBJ2-3; 9 positions match TRBD1. The CDR3 spans 15 residues. CDR1 is SGHRS and CDR2 is YFSETQ in the germline V gene. The junction had 9 bases not matched to a gene; V was cut back by 8 bases and J by 2 bases. The CDR3 is CASRPGQGPTDTQYF. CDR3 sequence (DNA): TGCGCCAGTAGACCGGGACAGGGACCCACAGATACGCAGTATTTT.